This T cell receptor (beta chain) derives from a study of vaccination and CD4 T cells after COVID-19. Treatment indicated: approximately nine-day PBMC culture with coronavirus spike peptide pools or control peptides (ViraFEST assay). The Oncomine TCR Beta short-read assay sequenced DNA from cultured CD4+ T cells. TCRdb reanalysed the PCR reads using MiXCR and keeps one entry per CDR3 protein. The data show about 27,000 distinct CDR3 sequences, 55% to 80% seen once. The CDR3 contains 17 residues. The V and J ends lost 0 bases and 4 bases, in that order; junction bases with no gene match: 7. Germline CDR1 reads MNHEY; CDR2 reads SVGAGI. Comments on this clonotype: What it binds is unknown.

This receptor was identified in a human donor who received a COVID-19 vaccine. The chain couples TRBV6-5 to TRBJ2-2; 8 bases are shared with TRBD1. The source was CD4+ T cells from blood, cultured in vitro, collected after SARS-CoV-2 vaccination. CDR3 amino acids: CASSYSTRGQGTGELFF. CDR3 DNA sequence: TGTGCCAGCAGTTACTCGACCAGGGGGCAGGGCACCGGGGAGCTGTTTTTT.